The 10 T cell receptor beta chains in this list originate from one sample, sequenced in a study of vaccination and CD4 T cells after COVID-19. Treatment meaning: approximately 11-day PBMC culture with coronavirus spike peptide pools or control peptides (ViraFEST assay). Researchers used the Oncomine TCR Beta short-read assay to sequence DNA from cultured CD4+ T cells. TCRdb recomputed calls from the PCR reads with MiXCR, one row per CDR3 protein. Here the sample spans around 11,000 distinct CDR3 sequences, about 38% being singletons. Antigens for these TCRs are unknown. The material was CD4+ T cells from blood, cultured in vitro, obtained after SARS-CoV-2 vaccination. The receptors were gathered from a human donor who had recovered from COVID-19.

By sample fraction, this clonotype is medium-sized. The chain employs TRBV11-2 and TRBJ2-5, with D unresolved. The germline V gene encodes CDR1 SGHAT and CDR2 FQNNGV. The CDR3 consists of 13 residues. The V end lost 3 bases, the J end lost 5 bases, and 10 bases lay between the germline ends. The CDR3 DNA reads as TGTGCCAGCAGCTTGAACTGGGGTGAGACCCAGTACTTC. Its protein product is CASSLNWGETQYF.

For this clonotype: A read error may account for a junction end that differs from germline. V gene TRBV27 combines with J gene TRBJ1-2; 9 positions agree with TRBD1. Germline CDR1 MNHEY, CDR2 SMNVEV (reference sequence). The CDR3 extends over 14 amino acids. The CDR3 DNA is TGTGACAGCAGTACGACCGGGACAGGGTATGGCTACACCTTC. This translates into CDSSTTGTGYGYTF.

This clonotype has a handful of counts. The chain recombines TRBV20-1 with TRBJ1-5; D ambiguous. CDR1 and CDR2 from the germline V gene are DFQATT and SNEGSKA (reference sequence). The CDR3 loop spans 15 amino acids. The ends were cut back, 0 bases at V and 0 bases at J, with 9 bases in the middle. This chain's CDR3 is CSARDLDYSNQPQHF. Written as DNA, the CDR3 is TGCAGTGCTAGAGATCTCGATTATAGCAATCAGCCCCAGCATTTT.

This clonotype turned up a few times. V gene TRBV28 combines with J gene TRBJ1-2, with TRBD1 matching over 7 bases. CDR3 length equals 14 residues. V lost 4 bases, J lost 4 bases, and 6 bases stayed unmatched. CDR1 is MDHEN, CDR2 SYDVKM, per germline. CDR3 in DNA: TGTGCCAGCAGTTCTAAGACAGGGACCTATGGCTACACCTTC. Its protein product is CASSSKTGTYGYTF.

The chain employs TRBV6-4 and TRBJ2-1; D gene ambiguous. The CDR3 is made up of 13 amino acids. Germline CDR1 reads MRHNA; CDR2 reads SNTAGT. With 5 bases removed from V and 10 bases from J, the gap between germline ends came to 15 bases. CDR3 sequence: CASSPMSSQEQFF. Here the CDR3 DNA reads TGTGCCAGCAGTCCCATGTCTTCACAGGAGCAGTTCTTC.

This clonotype has just a few counts. The rearrangement uses TRBV19 and TRBJ1-5; D perhaps matches TRBD1 (5 bases). The germline V gene encodes CDR1 LNHDA and CDR2 SQIVND (reference sequence). CDR3 length: 15 residues. The ends were cut back, 8 bases at V and 0 bases at J, with 14 bases in the middle. DNA of the CDR3: TGTGCCAGTTCCTCAGGGACGTATAGCAATCAGCCCCAGCATTTT. Encoded protein: CASSSGTYSNQPQHF.

The chain joins TRBV20-1 to TRBJ2-1, with 9 nucleotides matching TRBD2. The CDR3 spans 17 residues. CDR1 is DFQATT and CDR2 is SNEGSKA in the germline V gene (reference sequence). The J segment lost 1 base and the V segment lost 3 bases, leaving 10 bases of the junction unmatched. This CDR3 is CSASYLAGRGSYNEQFF. The CDR3 DNA reads as TGCAGTGCTAGTTATCTAGCGGGAAGGGGGTCCTACAATGAGCAGTTCTTC.

The chain couples TRBV24-1 to TRBJ2-1, with TRBD1 matching 7 bases. The CDR3 loop spans 16 amino acids. J was trimmed by 8 bases and V by 3 bases; bases with no gene match: 12. Germline V gene sequence: CDR1 KGHDR, CDR2 SFDVKD. CDR3 nucleotides: TGTGCCACCAGTGATCCTACCGCCAGGGGGATGGATGAGCAGTTCTTC. This codes for CATSDPTARGMDEQFF.

The V call is TRBV11-1, the J call TRBJ2-5; D assignment may be TRBD1 or TRBD2 (5 bases each). Germline CDR1 and CDR2: SGHAT and FQDESV (reference sequence). V was trimmed by 3 bases and J by 5 bases, leaving 13 bases between them. The CDR3 loop spans 14 amino acids. The CDR3 reads CASSLVGDVETQYF. CDR3 DNA sequence: TGTGCCAGCAGCTTGGTGGGGGACGTCGAGACCCAGTACTTC.

The chain joins TRBV20-1 to TRBJ2-3; 9 nucleotides line up with TRBD2. V shed 4 bases, J shed 4 bases, and the junction held 9 bases outside the gene matches. Germline V gives CDR1 DFQATT, CDR2 SNEGSKA (reference sequence). The CDR3 is 15 residues long. CDR3 loop: CSAKESGRRADTQYF. The CDR3 bases are TGCAGTGCTAAAGAGAGCGGGAGGCGGGCAGATACGCAGTATTTT.